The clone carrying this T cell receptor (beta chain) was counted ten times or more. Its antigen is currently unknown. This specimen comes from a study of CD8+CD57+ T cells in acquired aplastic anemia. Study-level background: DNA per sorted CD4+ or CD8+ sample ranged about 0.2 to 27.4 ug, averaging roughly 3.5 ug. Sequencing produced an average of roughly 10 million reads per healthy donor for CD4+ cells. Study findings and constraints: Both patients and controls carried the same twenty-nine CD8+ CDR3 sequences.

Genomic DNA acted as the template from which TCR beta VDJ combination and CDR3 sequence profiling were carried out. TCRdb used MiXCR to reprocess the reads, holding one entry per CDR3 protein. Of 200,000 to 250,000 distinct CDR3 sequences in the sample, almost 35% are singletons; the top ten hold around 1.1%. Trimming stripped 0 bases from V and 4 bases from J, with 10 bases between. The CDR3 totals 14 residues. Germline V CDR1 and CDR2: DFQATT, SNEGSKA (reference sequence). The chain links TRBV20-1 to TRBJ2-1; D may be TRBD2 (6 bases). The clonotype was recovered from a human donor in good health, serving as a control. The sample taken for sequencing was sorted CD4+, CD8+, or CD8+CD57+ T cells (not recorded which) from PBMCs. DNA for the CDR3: TGCAGTGCTAGAGACGGGGGACGATACAATGAGCAGTTCTTC. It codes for CSARDGGRYNEQFF.